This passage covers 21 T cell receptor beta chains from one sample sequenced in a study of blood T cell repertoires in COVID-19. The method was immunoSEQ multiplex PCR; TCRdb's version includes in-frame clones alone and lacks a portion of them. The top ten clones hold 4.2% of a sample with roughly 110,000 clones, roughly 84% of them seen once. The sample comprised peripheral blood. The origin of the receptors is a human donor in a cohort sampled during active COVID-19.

CDR3 DNA sequence: TGTGCCAGCAGCTTAGTTACAGGGCCCTACAATGAGCAGTTCTTC. Protein sequence: CASSLVTGPYNEQFF. The rearrangement links TRBV7-2 to TRBJ2-1, with D maybe TRBD1 (6 bases). The V end lost 1 base, the J end lost 2 bases, and 9 bases lay between the germline ends. Germline V gene lookup returns CDR1 SGHTA and CDR2 FQGNSA. CDR3 length: 15 amino acids.

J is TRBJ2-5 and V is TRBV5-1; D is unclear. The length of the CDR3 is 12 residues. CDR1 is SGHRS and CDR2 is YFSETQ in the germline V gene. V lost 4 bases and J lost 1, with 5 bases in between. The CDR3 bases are TGCGCCAGCAGCCTACTCCAAGAGACCCAGTACTTC. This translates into CASSLLQETQYF.

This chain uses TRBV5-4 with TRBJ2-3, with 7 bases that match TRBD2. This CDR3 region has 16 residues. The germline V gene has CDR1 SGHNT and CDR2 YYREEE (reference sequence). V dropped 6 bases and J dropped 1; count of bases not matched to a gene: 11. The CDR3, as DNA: TGTGCCAGCATCGAAACCGGGACTATTGGCACAGATACGCAGTATTTT. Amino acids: CASIETGTIGTDTQYF.

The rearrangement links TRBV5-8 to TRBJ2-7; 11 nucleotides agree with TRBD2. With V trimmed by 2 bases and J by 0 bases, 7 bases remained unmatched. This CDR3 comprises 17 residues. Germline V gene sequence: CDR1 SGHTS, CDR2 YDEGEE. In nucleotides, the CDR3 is TGTGCCAGCAGCTTCCGGACTAGCGGGCGTAGCTCCTACGAGCAGTACTTC. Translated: CASSFRTSGRSSYEQYF.

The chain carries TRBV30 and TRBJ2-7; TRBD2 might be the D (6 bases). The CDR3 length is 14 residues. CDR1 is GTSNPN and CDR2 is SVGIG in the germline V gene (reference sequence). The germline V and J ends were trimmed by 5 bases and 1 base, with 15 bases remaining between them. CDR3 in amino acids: CAWAGTSTSYEQYF. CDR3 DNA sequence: TGTGCCTGGGCCGGGACTTCGACTTCCTACGAGCAGTACTTC.

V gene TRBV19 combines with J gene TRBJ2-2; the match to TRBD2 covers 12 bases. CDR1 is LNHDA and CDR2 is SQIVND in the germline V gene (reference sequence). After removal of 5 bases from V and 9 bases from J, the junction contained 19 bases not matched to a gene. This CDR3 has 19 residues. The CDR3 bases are TGTGCCAGTAGTTTTGGAGATACAGGGGTTACTAGCGGGAGGTGGGAGCTGTTTTTT. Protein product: CASSFGDTGVTSGRWELFF.

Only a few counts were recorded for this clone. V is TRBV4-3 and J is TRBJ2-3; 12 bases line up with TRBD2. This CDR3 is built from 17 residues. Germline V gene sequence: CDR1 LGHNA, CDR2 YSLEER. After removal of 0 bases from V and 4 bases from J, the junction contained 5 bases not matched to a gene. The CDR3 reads CASSQDPRLAGADTQYF. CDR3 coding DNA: TGCGCCAGCAGCCAAGATCCGAGACTAGCGGGAGCAGATACGCAGTATTTT.

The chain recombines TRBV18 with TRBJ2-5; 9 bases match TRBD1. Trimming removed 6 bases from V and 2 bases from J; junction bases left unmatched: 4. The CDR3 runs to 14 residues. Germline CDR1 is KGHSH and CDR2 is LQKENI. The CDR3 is CASSLTGGQETQYF. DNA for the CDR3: TGTGCCAGCTCGCTGACAGGGGGGCAAGAGACCCAGTACTTC.

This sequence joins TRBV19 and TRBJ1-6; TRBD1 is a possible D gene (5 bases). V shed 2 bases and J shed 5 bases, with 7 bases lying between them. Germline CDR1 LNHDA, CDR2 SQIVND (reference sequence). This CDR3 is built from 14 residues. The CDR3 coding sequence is TGTGCCAGTAGTATACTAGGGGATAATTCACCCCTCCACTTT. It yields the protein CASSILGDNSPLHF.

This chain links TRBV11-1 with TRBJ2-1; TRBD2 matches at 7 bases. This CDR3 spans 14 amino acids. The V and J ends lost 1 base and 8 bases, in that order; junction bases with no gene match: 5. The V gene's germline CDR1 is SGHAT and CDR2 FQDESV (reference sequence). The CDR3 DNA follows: TGTGCCAGCAGCTTAGAAAGACTAGCCCATGAGCAGTTCTTC. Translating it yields CASSLERLAHEQFF.

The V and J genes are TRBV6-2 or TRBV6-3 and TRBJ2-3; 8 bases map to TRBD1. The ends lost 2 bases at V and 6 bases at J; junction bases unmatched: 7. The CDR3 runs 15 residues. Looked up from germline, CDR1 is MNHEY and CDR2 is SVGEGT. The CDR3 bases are TGTGCCAGCAGTTACGGGCAGGGGGCGACGGATACGCAGTATTTT. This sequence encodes CASSYGQGATDTQYF.

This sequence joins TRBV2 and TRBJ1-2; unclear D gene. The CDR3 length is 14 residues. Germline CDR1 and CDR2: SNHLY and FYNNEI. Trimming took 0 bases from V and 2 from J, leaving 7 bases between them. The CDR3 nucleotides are TGTGCCAGCAGTGAAGCTGGCCAGAACTATGGCTACACCTTC. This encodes CASSEAGQNYGYTF.

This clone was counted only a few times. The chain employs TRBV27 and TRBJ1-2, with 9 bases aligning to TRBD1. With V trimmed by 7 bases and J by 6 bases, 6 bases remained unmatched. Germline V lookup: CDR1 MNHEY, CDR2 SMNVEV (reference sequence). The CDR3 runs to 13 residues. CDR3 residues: CASKITGGDGYTF. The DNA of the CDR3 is TGTGCCAGCAAAATAACAGGGGGCGATGGCTACACCTTC.

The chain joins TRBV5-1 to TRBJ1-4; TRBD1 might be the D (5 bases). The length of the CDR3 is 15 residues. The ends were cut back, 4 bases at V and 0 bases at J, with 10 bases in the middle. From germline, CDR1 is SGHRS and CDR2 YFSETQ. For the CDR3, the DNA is TGCGCCAGCAGCGGTACAGGAACAACTAATGAAAAACTGTTTTTT. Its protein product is CASSGTGTTNEKLFF.

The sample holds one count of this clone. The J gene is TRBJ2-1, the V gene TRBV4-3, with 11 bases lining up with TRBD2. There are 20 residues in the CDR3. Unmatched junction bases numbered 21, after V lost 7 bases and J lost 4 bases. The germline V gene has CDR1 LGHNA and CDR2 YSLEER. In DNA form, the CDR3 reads TGCGCCAGCACCTCACTTCCGGTAGCGGGAGGGCCCATGGGATACAATGAGCAGTTCTTC. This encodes CASTSLPVAGGPMGYNEQFF.

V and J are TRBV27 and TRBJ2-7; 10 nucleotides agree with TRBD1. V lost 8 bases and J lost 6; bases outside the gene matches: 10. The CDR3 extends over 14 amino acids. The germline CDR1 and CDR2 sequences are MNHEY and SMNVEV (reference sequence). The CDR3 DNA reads TGTGCCAGCCGCTCGGACAGGGGGTTCGGCGAGCAGTACTTC. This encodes CASRSDRGFGEQYF.

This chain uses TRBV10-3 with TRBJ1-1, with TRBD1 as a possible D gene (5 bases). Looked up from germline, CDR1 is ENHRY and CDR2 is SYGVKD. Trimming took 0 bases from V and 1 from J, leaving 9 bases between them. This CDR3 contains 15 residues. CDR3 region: CAISESRQGNTEAFF. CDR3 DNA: TGTGCCATCAGTGAGTCGCGGCAGGGGAACACTGAAGCTTTCTTT.

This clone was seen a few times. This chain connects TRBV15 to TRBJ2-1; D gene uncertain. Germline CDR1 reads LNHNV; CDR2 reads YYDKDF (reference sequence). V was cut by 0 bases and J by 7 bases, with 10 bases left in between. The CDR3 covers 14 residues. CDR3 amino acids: CATSRDLLQNEQFF. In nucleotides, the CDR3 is TGTGCCACCAGCAGAGATTTGTTACAGAATGAGCAGTTCTTC.

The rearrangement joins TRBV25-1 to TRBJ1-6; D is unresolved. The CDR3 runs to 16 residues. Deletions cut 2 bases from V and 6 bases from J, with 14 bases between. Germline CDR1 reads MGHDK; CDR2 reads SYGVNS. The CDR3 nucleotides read TGTGCCAGCAGTGAAATCGGGAGGGCTGGTAATTCACCCCTCCACTTT. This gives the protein CASSEIGRAGNSPLHF.

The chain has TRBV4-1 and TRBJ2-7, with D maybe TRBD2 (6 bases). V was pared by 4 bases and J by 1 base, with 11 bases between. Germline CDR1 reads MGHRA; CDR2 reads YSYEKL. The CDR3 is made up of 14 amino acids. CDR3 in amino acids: CASSRVLASYEQYF. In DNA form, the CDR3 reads TGCGCCAGCAGCCGGGTGCTAGCGTCCTACGAGCAGTACTTC.

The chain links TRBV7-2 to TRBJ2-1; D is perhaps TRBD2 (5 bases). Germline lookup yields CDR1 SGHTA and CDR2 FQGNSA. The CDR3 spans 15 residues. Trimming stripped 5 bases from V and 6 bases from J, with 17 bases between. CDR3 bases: TGTGCCAGCAGCCTCGCACTAGTGTACTCCAATGAGCAGTTCTTC. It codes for CASSLALVYSNEQFF. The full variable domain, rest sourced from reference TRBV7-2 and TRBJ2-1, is GAGVSQSPSNKVTEKGKDVELRCDPISGHTALYWYRQSLGQGLEFLIYFQGNSAPDKSGLPSDRFSAERTGGSVSTLTIQRTQQEDSAVYLCASSLALVYSNEQFFGPGTRLTVL.